This TCR beta chain was obtained from a study of control samples from healthy donors and cancer patients. Sequencing used immunoSEQ multiplex PCR; TCRdb keeps in-frame clones, though not all of them. The data contain approximately 120,000 clones, approximately 89% of them seen just once; the ten biggest clones take up about 2.7%. Trimming removed 4 bases from V and 5 bases from J, with 9 bases in between. The CDR3 runs to 13 residues. CDR1 and CDR2 from the germline V gene are KGHSH and LQKENI. The specimen was blood. The chain combines TRBV18 with TRBJ1-5, with D uncertain. The clonotype originates from a man in his sixties in good health. The chain's CDR3 is CASSQGVDQPQHF. CDR3 in DNA: TGTGCCAGCTCACAGGGAGTCGATCAGCCCCAGCATTTT.